These T cell receptor beta chains were read from a single sample in a study of cytomegalovirus exposure and HLA in healthy donors. Assay used: immunoSEQ multiplex PCR; TCRdb lists only in-frame clones, some missing. Found here are fewer than 250,000 clones, around 90% of them singletons; the top ten hold roughly 2%. Sequencing was done on a sample of PBMCs. Every receptor here comes from a woman aged 18-29 years in good health and CMV-seropositive. The CDR3 runs from the conserved cysteine through the conserved F or W. Fields, in order: clone size, V gene, J gene, D gene, CDR3 protein, CDR3 DNA. The D gene is left open where the match is weak. For some rows the clone size is stated as once, few or many, or as a class when expanded; others skip it.

.	TRBV5-6	TRBJ2-5	TRBD1	CASSLGDRGPAQYF	TGTGCCAGCAGCTTGGGGGACAGGGGGCCGGCCCAGTACTTC
.	TRBV11-3	TRBJ2-1	.	CASSLGPGNNEQFF	TGTGCCAGCAGCTTAGGTCCCGGGAACAATGAGCAGTTCTTC
once	TRBV27	TRBJ2-3	.	CASSSGWRNTQYF	TGTGCCAGCAGTTCGGGGTGGAGGAATACGCAGTATTTT
.	TRBV28	TRBJ2-5	TRBD1	CASSLWGQGRGQETQYF	TGTGCCAGCAGTTTATGGGGACAGGGAAGGGGTCAAGAGACCCAGTACTTC
.	TRBV27	TRBJ2-2	.	CASSLFAGTRTTGELFF	TGTGCCAGCAGTTTATTTGCCGGGACACGGACAACCGGGGAGCTGTTTTTT
once	TRBV29-1	TRBJ2-1	.	CSVGTTPSLAYNEQFF	TGCAGCGTTGGGACTACACCCTCTCTAGCCTACAATGAGCAGTTCTTC
.	TRBV25-1	TRBJ2-1	.	CASSEVYSYNEQFF	TGTGCCAGCAGTGAAGTCTATTCCTACAATGAGCAGTTCTTC
.	TRBV4-1	TRBJ1-1	TRBD1	CASSQRDRDSEAFF	TGCGCCAGCAGCCAACGGGACAGAGATTCTGAAGCTTTCTTT
.	TRBV9	TRBJ2-1	.	CASSVSYEQFF	TGTGCCAGCAGCGTATCGTATGAGCAGTTCTTC
.	TRBV27	TRBJ2-5	.	CASSSNLYREQETQYF	TGTGCCAGCAGTTCCAATTTATACAGGGAACAAGAGACCCAGTACTTC
.	TRBV5-1	TRBJ2-5	.	CASRSRWETQYF	TGCGCCAGCCGGTCCCGCTGGGAGACCCAGTACTTC
.	TRBV5-1	TRBJ1-5	.	CASSPHGETNQPQHF	TGCGCCAGCAGCCCACATGGAGAGACCAATCAGCCCCAGCATTTT
.	TRBV28	TRBJ1-5	.	CASSPRGDIDQPQHF	TGTGCCAGCAGCCCGCGGGGGGACATAGATCAGCCCCAGCATTTT
.	TRBV5-1	TRBJ2-3	TRBD2	CASSLALSGGTDTQYF	TGCGCCAGCAGCTTGGCCCTGAGCGGGGGCACAGATACGCAGTATTTT
.	TRBV5-1	TRBJ2-7	.	CASSLDTATYEQYF	TGCGCCAGCAGCTTGGATACAGCTACCTACGAGCAGTACTTC
.	TRBV11-3	TRBJ2-3	TRBD1	CASSEQGFDTQYF	TGTGCCAGCAGCGAACAGGGGTTTGATACGCAGTATTTT
.	TRBV6-6	TRBJ2-1	TRBD2	CASSSRRRETYNEQFF	TGTGCCAGCAGTTCTCGACGGCGGGAGACCTACAATGAGCAGTTCTTC
.	TRBV28	TRBJ1-2	.	CASSLDTGTNYGYTF	TGTGCCAGCAGTTTAGACACAGGGACCAACTATGGCTACACCTTC
.	TRBV10-3	TRBJ2-5	TRBD2	CAISEWEGHETQYF	TGTGCCATCAGTGAGTGGGAGGGCCATGAGACCCAGTACTTC
few	TRBV28	TRBJ1-4	.	CASGTWPAEVF	TGTGCCAGCGGGACTTGGCCCGCAGAAGTATTT
.	TRBV10-3	TRBJ1-2	TRBD1	CAIRAGTGSLNYGYTF	TGTGCCATCAGGGCCGGGACAGGTTCTCTTAACTATGGCTACACCTTC
.	TRBV13	TRBJ2-3	TRBD1	CASSPDRENTQYF	TGTGCCAGCAGCCCCGACAGGGAAAATACGCAGTATTTT
.	TRBV28	TRBJ2-1	TRBD2	CASSPGGPSGRTYNEQFF	TGTGCCAGCAGTCCCGGGGGGCCTAGCGGGAGGACCTACAATGAGCAGTTCTTC